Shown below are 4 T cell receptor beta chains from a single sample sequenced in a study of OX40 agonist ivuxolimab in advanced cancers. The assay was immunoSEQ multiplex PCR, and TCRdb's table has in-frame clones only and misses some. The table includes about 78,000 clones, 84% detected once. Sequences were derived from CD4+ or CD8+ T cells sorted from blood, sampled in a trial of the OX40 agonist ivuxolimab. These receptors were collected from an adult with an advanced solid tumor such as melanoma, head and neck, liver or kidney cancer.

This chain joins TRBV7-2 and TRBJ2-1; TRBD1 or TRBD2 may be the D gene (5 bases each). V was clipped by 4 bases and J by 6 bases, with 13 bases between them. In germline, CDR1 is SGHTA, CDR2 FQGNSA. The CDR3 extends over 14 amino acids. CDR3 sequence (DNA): TGTGCCAGCAGCTCATTTATGGGGGTCAATGAGCAGTTCTTC. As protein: CASSSFMGVNEQFF. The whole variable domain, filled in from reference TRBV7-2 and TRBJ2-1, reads GAGVSQSPSNKVTEKGKDVELRCDPISGHTALYWYRQSLGQGLEFLIYFQGNSAPDKSGLPSDRFSAERTGGSVSTLTIQRTQQEDSAVYLCASSSFMGVNEQFFGPGTRLTVL.

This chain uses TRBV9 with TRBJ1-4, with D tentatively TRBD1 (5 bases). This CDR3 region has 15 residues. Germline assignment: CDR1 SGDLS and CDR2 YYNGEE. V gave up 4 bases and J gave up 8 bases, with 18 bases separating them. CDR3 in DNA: TGTGCCAGCAGCCCCGGGGCGTCAGCCGGGGAAAAACTGTTTTTT. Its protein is CASSPGASAGEKLFF.

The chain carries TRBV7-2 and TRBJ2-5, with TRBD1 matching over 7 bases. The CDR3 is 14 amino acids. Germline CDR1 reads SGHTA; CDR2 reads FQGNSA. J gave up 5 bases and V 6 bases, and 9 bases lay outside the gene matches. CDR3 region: CASSLNRGRETQYF. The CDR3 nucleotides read TGTGCCAGCAGTCTCAACAGGGGTCGGGAGACCCAGTACTTC.

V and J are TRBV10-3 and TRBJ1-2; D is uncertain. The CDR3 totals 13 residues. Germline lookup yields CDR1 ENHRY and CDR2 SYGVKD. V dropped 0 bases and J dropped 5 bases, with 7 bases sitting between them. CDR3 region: CAISESTDYGYTF. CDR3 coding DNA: TGTGCCATCAGTGAGTCCACGGATTATGGCTACACCTTC.